One and the same sample provided the 26 T cell receptor beta chains below, sequenced in a study of identical twins. In TCRdb, the 5' RACE reads were re-called with MiXCR into one record per CDR3 protein. The profile shows hundreds of thousands of distinct CDR3 sequences, approximately 24% of them singletons. These sequences were also reported in another study, on T cells expressing NK-cell markers.

Source material: CD4+ T cells sorted from blood. Receptor source: a woman under 30 in good health.

The chain uses TRBV4-2 and TRBJ2-3; the match to TRBD2 covers 7 bases. The CDR3 has 16 residues. The junction had 12 bases not matched to a gene; V was cut back by 4 bases and J by 5 bases. The germline gives CDR1 LGHNA, CDR2 YNFKEQ. The CDR3 nucleotides read TGTGCCAGCAGCCGAGGGAGGGGATCACATGGAGATACGCAGTATTTT. Its translation is CASSRGRGSHGDTQYF.

To note about this clonotype: The germline gene is not matched at one end of the junction; a read error may be the cause. The V and J genes are TRBV10-3 and TRBJ2-5, with D perhaps matching TRBD1 (5 bases). This CDR3 is built from 13 residues. In germline, CDR1 is ENHRY, CDR2 SYGVKD. CDR3 region: CATSGRQQETQYF. CDR3 DNA: TGTGCCACCAGTGGAAGACAGCAAGAGACCCAGTACTTC.

This clonotype was picked up a small number of times. The chain carries TRBV11-2 and TRBJ2-1; possibly TRBD2 for D (6 bases). Trimming shortened V by 5 bases and J by 4 bases, and 15 bases separated the two germline ends. CDR3 length: 15 residues. The germline V gene has CDR1 SGHAT and CDR2 FQNNGV. The DNA of the CDR3 is TGTGCCAGCAGCCAGATGGGGGGAGGATACAATGAGCAGTTCTTC. This codes for CASSQMGGGYNEQFF.

V gene TRBV4-1 combines with J gene TRBJ2-1; TRBD1 matches 7 bases. Trimming removed 6 bases from V and 6 bases from J; junction bases left unmatched: 8. Germline CDR1 reads MGHRA; CDR2 reads YSYEKL. CDR3 length: 14 amino acids. CDR3 nucleotide sequence: TGCGCCAGCAGAGAGACAGGGCCTTTCAATGAGCAGTTCTTC. Encoded protein: CASRETGPFNEQFF.

This chain's CDR3 is CASSFERAGPRNEQFF. CDR3 sequence (DNA): TGTGCCAGCAGCTTTGAACGGGCGGGGCCACGGAATGAGCAGTTCTTC. The chain combines TRBV11-3 with TRBJ2-1, with a tentative D call TRBD2 (6 bases). The germline V gene encodes CDR1 SGHNT and CDR2 YENEEA. V lost 3 bases and J 7 bases, leaving 19 bases between the germline ends. The CDR3 contains 16 residues.

This clonotype has a handful of counts. The chain couples TRBV12-5 to TRBJ2-3, with D unclear. The CDR3 contains 17 residues. The germline V and J ends were trimmed by 3 bases and 1 base, with 17 bases remaining between them. Germline loops: CDR1 LGHNT, CDR2 FRNRAP. The CDR3 loop reads CASGFRSPAVRTDTQYF. DNA of the CDR3: TGTGCTAGTGGTTTCAGGAGCCCCGCGGTTCGCACAGATACGCAGTATTTT. The variable domain in full, completed from reference TRBV12-5 and TRBJ2-3, reads DARVTQTPRHKVTEMGQEVTMRCQPILGHNTVFWYRQTMMQGLELLAYFRNRAPLDDSGMPKDRFSAEMPDATLATLKIQPSEPRDSAVYFCASGFRSPAVRTDTQYFGPGTRLTVL.

The chain is built from TRBV12-5 and TRBJ2-3; D gene uncertain. Trimming cost V 2 bases and J 5 bases, with 2 bases left between them. Looked up from germline, CDR1 is LGHNT and CDR2 is FRNRAP. The CDR3 totals 11 residues. The CDR3 bases are TGTGCTAGTGGTTTGCTAGATACGCAGTATTTT. It translates to CASGLLDTQYF.

This clonotype showed up many times. This chain connects TRBV12-3 or TRBV12-4 to TRBJ2-2; D assignment may be TRBD1 or TRBD2 (5 bases each). The CDR3 is 14 residues long. The V gene lost 3 bases and the J gene lost 8 bases, with 13 bases spanning the gap. Here the CDR3 DNA reads TGTGCCAGCAGTTTTGGGACGCTCTCTGGGGAGCTGTTTTTT. It yields the protein CASSFGTLSGELFF.

This clonotype has a handful of counts. The V gene is TRBV5-1, the J gene TRBJ2-2; a weak D match, TRBD1 (6 bases). CDR1 and CDR2 from the germline V gene are SGHRS and YFSETQ. The V end was cut by 0 bases, the J end by 6 bases, with 12 bases between. CDR3 size: 15 residues. The CDR3 loop reads CASSLGPGEPGELFF. The CDR3 nucleotides read TGCGCCAGCAGCTTGGGGCCAGGGGAGCCCGGGGAGCTGTTTTTT.

The chain is built from TRBV5-1 and TRBJ2-6; 11 bases align to TRBD1. The CDR3 sequence is 14 residues long. Germline trimming cut 3 bases from V and 13 bases from J; bases unmatched to any gene: 6. In germline, CDR1 is SGHRS, CDR2 YFSETQ. CDR3 sequence reads: CASSSWTGGAVLTF. The CDR3 DNA follows: TGCGCCAGCAGCTCCTGGACAGGGGGCGCAGTCCTGACTTTC.

The chain joins TRBV7-8 to TRBJ2-2; 12 nucleotides line up with TRBD2. Germline values: CDR1 SGHVS, CDR2 FQNEAQ. The CDR3 runs to 13 residues. V dropped 9 bases and J dropped 6; count of bases not matched to a gene: 2. CDR3 loop: CASRLAGAGELFF. CDR3 DNA: TGTGCCAGTCGACTAGCGGGAGCCGGGGAGCTGTTTTTT.

In its sample, this clonotype was seen a few times. J is TRBJ1-3 and V is TRBV20-1; D call uncertain. V shed 5 bases and J shed 3 bases, with 5 bases lying between them. Germline V gene data show CDR1 as DFQATT and CDR2 as SNEGSKA (reference sequence). This CDR3 region has 11 residues. CDR3 protein: CSARHGNTIYF. CDR3 bases: TGCAGTGCTCGGCATGGAAACACCATATATTTT.

This chain joins TRBV5-1 and TRBJ2-5, with D maybe TRBD2 (5 bases). Germline V gene lookup returns CDR1 SGHRS and CDR2 YFSETQ. V was clipped by 5 bases and J by 2 bases, with 16 bases between them. This CDR3 has 15 residues. CDR3 nucleotide sequence: TGCGCCAGCAGTTATGGACTCAGTGCGCAAGAGACCCAGTACTTC. Protein sequence: CASSYGLSAQETQYF.

DNA of the CDR3: TGTGCTAGCACACGACAGGGCTCGGGCTACAATGAGCAGTTCTTC. It is translated as CASTRQGSGYNEQFF. The rearrangement joins TRBV12-5 to TRBJ2-1; 7 bases line up with TRBD1. Germline CDR1 reads LGHNT; CDR2 reads FRNRAP. The CDR3 is 15 residues long. V dropped 9 bases and J dropped 3; count of bases not matched to a gene: 11. The full variable domain, its missing parts supplied by reference TRBV12-5 and TRBJ2-1, is DARVTQTPRHKVTEMGQEVTMRCQPILGHNTVFWYRQTMMQGLELLAYFRNRAPLDDSGMPKDRFSAEMPDATLATLKIQPSEPRDSAVYFCASTRQGSGYNEQFFGPGTRLTVL.

V and J are TRBV4-3 and TRBJ2-3, with D perhaps being TRBD1 or TRBD2 (5 bases each). Germline V gives CDR1 LGHNA, CDR2 YSLEER. This CDR3 has 14 amino acids. V lost 0 bases, J lost 7 bases, and 11 bases lay in between. The CDR3 spells CASSQDDGANTQYF. CDR3 nucleotides: TGCGCCAGCAGCCAAGACGACGGGGCCAATACGCAGTATTTT.

This clonotype was counted only a few times. The rearrangement joins TRBV10-3 to TRBJ2-1, with D maybe TRBD2 (5 bases). The CDR3 has 16 amino acids. Germline CDR1 and CDR2: ENHRY and SYGVKD. The V and J ends lost 3 bases and 1 base respectively, with 13 bases between them. CDR3 region: CAISDTRIESYNEQFF. DNA of the CDR3: TGTGCCATCAGTGATACTAGGATTGAATCCTACAATGAGCAGTTCTTC.

This clonotype has more than one count but fewer than ten. This chain connects TRBV5-1 to TRBJ2-7, with 8 bases matching TRBD1. Germline V CDR1 and CDR2: SGHRS, YFSETQ. V shed 5 bases, J shed 7 bases, and the junction held 8 bases outside the gene matches. The CDR3 is 13 residues long. CDR3 sequence: CASRRTGTGEQYF. CDR3 coding DNA: TGCGCCAGCAGAAGGACAGGGACTGGAGAGCAGTACTTC.

The chain recombines TRBV30 with TRBJ2-3; D is ambiguous. Trimming removed 5 bases at V and 4 bases at J, with 10 bases between. From germline, CDR1 is GTSNPN and CDR2 SVGIG (reference sequence). The CDR3 has 12 residues. DNA for the CDR3: TGTGCCTGGGGGTCGTGGGCAGATACGCAGTATTTT. Its protein is CAWGSWADTQYF.

This chain links TRBV29-1 with TRBJ2-1; no clear D gene. The germline V and J ends were trimmed by 2 bases and 4 bases, with 3 bases remaining between them. This CDR3 is 11 amino acids long. The germline gives CDR1 SQVTM, CDR2 ANQGSEA. CDR3 protein: CSVEPYNEQFF. The CDR3 DNA follows: TGCAGCGTTGAACCTTACAATGAGCAGTTCTTC.

This sequence joins TRBV5-5 and TRBJ2-5, with 9 bases aligning to TRBD2. After removal of 6 bases from V and 5 bases from J, the junction contained 8 bases not matched to a gene. This CDR3 is 14 amino acids long. Germline V lookup: CDR1 SGHKS, CDR2 YYEKEE (reference sequence). In DNA form, the CDR3 reads TGTGCCAGCACTAGGGCGGGAGGGCGCGAGACCCAGTACTTC. Its protein product is CASTRAGGRETQYF.

The V and J genes are TRBV18 and TRBJ2-7; D uncertain. This CDR3 is 14 amino acids long. Trimming left V 3 bases short and J 3 bases short, with 12 bases between. The germline V gene has CDR1 KGHSH and CDR2 LQKENI. The CDR3 sequence is CASSPSLQIYEQYF. DNA for the CDR3: TGTGCCAGCTCACCGAGTCTCCAGATCTACGAGCAGTACTTC.

The chain has TRBV6-1 and TRBJ2-2; TRBD2 matches at 12 bases. Germline V gives CDR1 MNHNS, CDR2 SASEGT. This CDR3 is built from 16 residues. With V trimmed by 6 bases and J by 7 bases, 9 bases remained unmatched. CDR3 coding DNA: TGTGCCAGCAGGGCGACTAGCGGGAGTTTTGGCGGGGAGCTGTTTTTT. It yields the protein CASRATSGSFGGELFF.

The rearrangement uses TRBV27 and TRBJ2-1, with 10 bases that match TRBD2. The CDR3 sequence is 14 residues long. With V trimmed by 4 bases and J by 9 bases, 6 bases remained unmatched. CDR1 MNHEY and CDR2 SMNVEV come from the germline V gene (reference sequence). This chain's CDR3 is CASSSSGSGSEQFF. CDR3 in DNA: TGTGCCAGCAGTTCTAGCGGGAGCGGGAGTGAGCAGTTCTTC.

This clonotype was counted between two and nine times. V and J are TRBV4-3 and TRBJ1-5; D gene uncertain. Per the germline V gene, CDR1 is LGHNA and CDR2 is YSLEER. The ends were cut back, 4 bases at V and 13 bases at J, with 20 bases in the middle. This CDR3 comprises 14 residues. Written as DNA, the CDR3 is TGCGCCAGCAGCCCCAGTTTTACAAGTCCCCTTCAGCATTTT. Protein sequence: CASSPSFTSPLQHF.

J is TRBJ1-6 and V is TRBV27; no clear D gene. The CDR3 loop spans 13 amino acids. The V gene's germline CDR1 is MNHEY and CDR2 SMNVEV (reference sequence). Trimming shortened V by 0 bases and J by 7 bases, and 4 bases separated the two germline ends. This chain's CDR3 is CASSLSTNSPLHF. The CDR3 DNA reads as TGTGCCAGCAGTTTATCGACGAATTCACCCCTCCACTTT.

The V and J genes are TRBV18 and TRBJ2-3, with D possibly TRBD1 on 5 matching bases. Trimming stripped 3 bases from V and 4 bases from J, with 20 bases between. The CDR3 loop spans 17 amino acids. Germline CDR1 KGHSH, CDR2 LQKENI. The CDR3 here is CASSPPQGSTGSDTQYF. The CDR3 DNA is TGTGCCAGCTCACCCCCTCAGGGATCCACAGGTTCAGATACGCAGTATTTT.